This T cell receptor (beta chain) was identified during a study of human CD8 memory T cell subsets (dated by TCRdb to the early 2020s). Context from the whole study: TCRbeta repertoires of stem-like (TSTEM), progenitor exhausted-like (TPEX) and effector memory CD8+ T cell subsets were compared to assess their clonal relationships. Over five donors each provided TSTEM, TPEX and effector memory subsets, from which TCRbeta repertoires were obtained. Study-level results and caveats: Both stem-like subsets shared clonotypes with effector memory cells, but TSTEM and TPEX repertoires overlapped minimally, suggesting distinct antigen spectra. Only TCRbeta chains were sequenced, and repertoire comparisons were based on a handful of donors, with testing performed by paired t-tests and Bonferroni correction. Normalized Shannon-Wiener diversity was similarly high in the TSTEM and TPEX subsets, while the effector memory subsets were comparatively less diverse. Greater repertoire diversity in TSTEM than in TPEX subsets was suggested by Chao1 estimates, potentially reflecting a broader range of specificities.

Based on frequency, this clonotype is considered medium-sized (0.01 to 0.1%); no count was recorded. Its cognate antigen has yet to be identified. Density gradient separation was used to isolate peripheral blood mononuclear cells from healthy donor buffy coats. The study enriched total CD8+ T cells through negative magnetic separation using EasySep or MojoSort CD8+ T cell isolation kits. An RNeasy Mini Kit was used to extract total RNA from duplicate vials of approximately 140,000 sorted CD8+ T cells per subset. The PBMCs were used either fresh or after being cryopreserved in fetal bovine serum with around 10% DMSO. Fluorescence-activated cell sorting on a FACSAria III was used to sort CD8+ T cell subsets to purity. The CDR3, from cysteine to phenylalanine, totals 15 residues. This entry has no DNA. The germline V gene gives CDR1 as SQVTM and CDR2 as ANQGSEA. A Human TCR Profiling Kit was used to prepare UMI-labeled 5' RACE TCRbeta libraries. Every TCRbeta library was prepared in parallel with an identical number of PCR cycles. Under the source paper's analysis protocol: Between about 2,600 and 18,000 functional CDR3beta clonotypes were contained in each TCRbeta library. MIGEC 1.2.9 was used for UMI extraction and consensus assembly, with a minimum of three reads required per UMI. MiXCR 3.0.3 was used to extract the in-frame CDR3beta repertoires. Each sample was downsampled to 42,000 randomly selected UMIs before diversity metrics were calculated in VDJtools 1.2.1. For each sample pair, the repertoire overlap metrics D, R and F2 were calculated in VDJtools using the top 3,000 clones. The reads, reprocessed by TCRdb, yield one row per CDR3 protein sequence and no DNA. The V and J calls and clone size are TCRdb's, not the authors'. This sample's clone table shows roughly 3,000 distinct CDR3 sequences. About 32% of the sample goes to the ten largest clones.

The chain couples TRBV29-1 to TRBJ2-3; TCRdb lists TRBD1, though no DNA is available to test this call. The material sequenced was CD8+ T cells from PBMCs. The receptor comes from a human donor in good health. CDR3 sequence: CSANPRGRSTDTQYF.